One and the same sample provided the 9 T cell receptor beta chains below, sequenced in a study of blood T cell repertoires in COVID-19. TCRdb keeps only in-frame clones here, not all; method: immunoSEQ multiplex PCR. The sample lists over 200,000 clones, about 88% occurring once. Sequencing input: peripheral blood. Receptor source: a man in his forties with active or convalescent COVID-19.

Worth noting for this clone: With a much larger clone just one base away, this may be a read error. The chain links TRBV2 to TRBJ2-1; no firm D call. V lost 1 base and J 0 bases, leaving 4 bases between the germline ends. The germline V gene has CDR1 SNHLY and CDR2 FYNNEI. This CDR3 contains 14 residues. The CDR3 sequence: CASSEDSSYNEQFF. The CDR3 region has the DNA TGTGCCAGCAGTGAAGACAGCTCCTACAATGAGCAGTTCTTC.

This sequence joins TRBV6-5 and TRBJ1-2, with 7 bases identical to TRBD1. The V gene's germline CDR1 is MNHEY and CDR2 SVGAGI. The CDR3 covers 14 residues. Trimming at V came to 8 bases and at J to 6 bases, leaving 12 bases not matched to a gene. The CDR3 reads CASGGQVESDGYTF. CDR3 DNA sequence: TGTGCCAGCGGCGGACAGGTGGAGAGCGATGGCTACACCTTC.

The chain employs TRBV6-5 and TRBJ1-2, with 7 bases lining up with TRBD1. V trimming: 7 bases; J trimming: 5 bases; junction bases outside the gene matches: 13. CDR1 and CDR2 (germline): MNHEY, SVGAGI. This CDR3 is built from 15 residues. The CDR3 DNA sequence: TGTGCCAGCACCCGGACAGGCGGTCTGAGGTATGGCTACACCTTC. Protein: CASTRTGGLRYGYTF.

The gene calls are TRBV9 and TRBJ2-1; 11 bases match TRBD2. The CDR3 has 15 amino acids. Germline V gives CDR1 SGDLS, CDR2 YYNGEE. Losses at the gene ends were 0 bases for V and 9 bases for J; bases not matched to a gene: 5. CDR3 loop: CASSVVNSGRVEQFF. DNA for the CDR3: TGTGCCAGCAGCGTAGTGAATAGCGGGAGGGTTGAGCAGTTCTTC.

V gene TRBV28 combines with J gene TRBJ1-1, with D perhaps matching TRBD1 (5 bases). V gave up 5 bases and J gave up 2 bases, with 15 bases separating them. The CDR3 is 15 residues long. From germline, CDR1 is MDHEN and CDR2 SYDVKM. In DNA form, the CDR3 reads TGTGCCAGCAGTCTACGACAGTTACAAAACACTGAAGCTTTCTTT. It yields the protein CASSLRQLQNTEAFF.

The gene calls are TRBV5-1 and TRBJ1-2; 9 nucleotides line up with TRBD1. Germline-derived CDR1 and CDR2 are SGHRS and YFSETQ. The V gene end was trimmed by 0 bases and the J gene end by 0 bases; junction bases not matched to a gene: 6. CDR3 length: 17 amino acids. Here the CDR3 reads CASSLATDRGANYGYTF. In nucleotides, the CDR3 is TGCGCCAGCAGCTTGGCCACGGACAGGGGAGCTAACTATGGCTACACCTTC.

This chain connects TRBV28 to TRBJ1-4, with D perhaps matching TRBD1 (6 bases). This CDR3 is 15 amino acids long. Germline CDR1 MDHEN, CDR2 SYDVKM. V was shortened by 6 bases and J by 0 bases, with 11 bases between the two germline ends. The CDR3, as DNA: TGTGCCAGCAGGACAGGTCCCCCAACTAATGAAAAACTGTTTTTT. It specifies CASRTGPPTNEKLFF.

V and J are TRBV7-2 and TRBJ1-6, with 7 nucleotides matching TRBD1. V shed 0 bases and J 8 bases; nucleotides not matched to a gene: 4. The CDR3 contains 15 residues. Germline V gene data show CDR1 as SGHTA and CDR2 as FQGNSA. CDR3 loop: CASSLAGTEHSPLHF. For the CDR3, the DNA is TGTGCCAGCAGCTTAGCCGGGACAGAACATTCACCCCTCCACTTT. Full variable domain (outside the CDR3, taken from reference TRBV7-2 and TRBJ1-6): GAGVSQSPSNKVTEKGKDVELRCDPISGHTALYWYRQSLGQGLEFLIYFQGNSAPDKSGLPSDRFSAERTGGSVSTLTIQRTQQEDSAVYLCASSLAGTEHSPLHFGNGTRLTVT.

The chain is built from TRBV6-5 and TRBJ1-4; 8 bases match TRBD1. Trimming took 2 bases from V and 4 from J; bases not matched to a gene: 6. Germline CDR1 is MNHEY and CDR2 is SVGAGI. The CDR3 sequence is 16 residues long. The CDR3, as DNA: TGTGCCAGCAGTTACACCCACAGGGGGGGTAATGAAAAACTGTTTTTT. This encodes CASSYTHRGGNEKLFF.